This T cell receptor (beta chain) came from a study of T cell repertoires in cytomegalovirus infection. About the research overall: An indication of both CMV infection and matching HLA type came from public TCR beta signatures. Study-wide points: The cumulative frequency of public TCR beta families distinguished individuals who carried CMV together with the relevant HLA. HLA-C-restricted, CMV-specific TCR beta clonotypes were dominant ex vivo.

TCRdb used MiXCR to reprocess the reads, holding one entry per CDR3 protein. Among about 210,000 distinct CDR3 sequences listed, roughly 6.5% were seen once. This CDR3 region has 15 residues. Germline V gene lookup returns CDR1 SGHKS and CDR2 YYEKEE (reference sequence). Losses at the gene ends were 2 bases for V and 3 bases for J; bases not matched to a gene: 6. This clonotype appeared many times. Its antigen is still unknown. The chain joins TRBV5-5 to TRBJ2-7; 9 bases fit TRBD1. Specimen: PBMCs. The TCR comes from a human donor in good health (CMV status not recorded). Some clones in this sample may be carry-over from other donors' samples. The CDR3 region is CASSLQGANYYEQYF. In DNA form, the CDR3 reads TGTGCCAGCAGCTTACAGGGGGCGAACTACTACGAGCAGTACTTC.